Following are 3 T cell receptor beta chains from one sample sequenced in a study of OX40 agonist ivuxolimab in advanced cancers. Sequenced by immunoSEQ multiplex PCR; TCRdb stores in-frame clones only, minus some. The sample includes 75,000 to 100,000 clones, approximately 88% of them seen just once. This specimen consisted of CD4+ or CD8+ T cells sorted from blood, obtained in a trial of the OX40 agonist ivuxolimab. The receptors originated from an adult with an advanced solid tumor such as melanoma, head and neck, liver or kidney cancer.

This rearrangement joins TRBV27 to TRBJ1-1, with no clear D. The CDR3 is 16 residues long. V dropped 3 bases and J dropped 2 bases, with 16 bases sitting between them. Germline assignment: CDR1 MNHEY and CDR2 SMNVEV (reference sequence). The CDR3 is CASSFGRSAGNTEAFF. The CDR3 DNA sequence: TGTGCCAGCAGTTTCGGACGGAGCGCGGGTAACACTGAAGCTTTCTTT.

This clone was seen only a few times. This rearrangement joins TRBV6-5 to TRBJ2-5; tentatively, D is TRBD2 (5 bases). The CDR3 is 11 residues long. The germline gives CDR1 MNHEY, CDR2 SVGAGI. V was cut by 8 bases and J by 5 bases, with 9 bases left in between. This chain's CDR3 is CASSRGETQYF. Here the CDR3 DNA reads TGTGCCAGCTCGAGAGGGGAGACCCAGTACTTC.

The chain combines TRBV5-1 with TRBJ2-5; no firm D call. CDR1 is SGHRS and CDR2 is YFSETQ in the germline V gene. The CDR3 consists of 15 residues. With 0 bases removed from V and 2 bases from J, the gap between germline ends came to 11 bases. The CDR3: CASSLDLGGQETQYF. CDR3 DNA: TGCGCCAGCAGCTTGGATTTGGGCGGACAAGAGACCCAGTACTTC. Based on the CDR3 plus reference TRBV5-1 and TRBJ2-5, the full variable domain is KAGVTQTPRYLIKTRGQQVTLSCSPISGHRSVSWYQQTPGQGLQFLFEYFSETQRNKGNFPGRFSGRQFSNSRSEMNVSTLELGDSALYLCASSLDLGGQETQYFGPGTRLLVL.